The clone carrying this T cell receptor (beta chain) was seen a few times. The V gene's germline CDR1 is LGHNA and CDR2 YSLEER. V shed 0 bases and J shed 3 bases, with 11 bases lying between them. The CDR3 is 15 amino acids. The sample comes from a study of blood T cell repertoires in COVID-19. Profiled with immunoSEQ multiplex PCR; TCRdb holds only in-frame clones, not every one. This table holds 110,000 to 150,000 clones, just over 85% found once. The rearrangement uses TRBV4-3 and TRBJ1-2, with TRBD1 as a possible D gene (5 bases). The sequenced sample consisted of PBMCs or T cells enriched from blood (not recorded which). This clonotype was obtained from a man aged 45-60 years who had recovered from COVID-19. The CDR3 here is CASSQDTAGDYGYTF. Here the CDR3 DNA reads TGCGCCAGCAGCCAAGATACGGCGGGGGACTATGGCTACACCTTC.